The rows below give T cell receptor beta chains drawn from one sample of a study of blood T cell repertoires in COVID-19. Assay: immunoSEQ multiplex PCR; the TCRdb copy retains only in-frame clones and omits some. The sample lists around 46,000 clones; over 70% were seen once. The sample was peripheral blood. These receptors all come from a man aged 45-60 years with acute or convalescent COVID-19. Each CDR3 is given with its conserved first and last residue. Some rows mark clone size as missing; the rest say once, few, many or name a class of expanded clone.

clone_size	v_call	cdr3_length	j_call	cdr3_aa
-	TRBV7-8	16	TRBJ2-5	CASSQRQSTNQETQYF
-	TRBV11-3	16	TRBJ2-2	CASSLYGGANTGELFF
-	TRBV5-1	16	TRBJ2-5	CASSLAQTGGEETQYF
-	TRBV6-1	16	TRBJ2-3	CASSDITGRSTDTQYF
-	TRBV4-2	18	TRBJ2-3	CASSQGALGQGLRDTQYF
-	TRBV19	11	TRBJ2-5	CASSMGGLQYF
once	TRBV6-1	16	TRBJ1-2	CASSDRVIRGNYGYTF
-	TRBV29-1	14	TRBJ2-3	CSVEGASGTDTQYF
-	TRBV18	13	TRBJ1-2	CARVGRGPPGDTF
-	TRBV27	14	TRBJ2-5	CASSYGTGLETQYF
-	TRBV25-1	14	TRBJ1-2	CASSDKGQGGGYTF
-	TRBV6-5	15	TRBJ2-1	CATANSGRSYNEQFF
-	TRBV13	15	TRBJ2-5	CASSLDRGLGETQYF
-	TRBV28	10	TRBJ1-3	CASSGNTIYF
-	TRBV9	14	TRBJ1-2	CASSVDSGFYGYTF
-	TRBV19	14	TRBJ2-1	CASSLAGALNEQFF
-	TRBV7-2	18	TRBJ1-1	CASSLVSWSGERRTEAFF
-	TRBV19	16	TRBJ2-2	CASIGTSGVNTGELFF
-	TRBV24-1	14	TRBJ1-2	CATSDETVNYGYTF
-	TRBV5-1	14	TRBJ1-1	CASRAGQEGTEAFF
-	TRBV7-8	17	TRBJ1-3	CASSLGAGINSGNTIYF
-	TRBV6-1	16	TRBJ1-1	CASSEGTGGPNTEAFF
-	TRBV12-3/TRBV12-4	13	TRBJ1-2	CASSSPSGRGYTF
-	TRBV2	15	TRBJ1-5	CASSDDITSNQPQHF
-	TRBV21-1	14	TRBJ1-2	CASSNTPTNYGYTF
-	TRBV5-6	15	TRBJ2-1	CASSFFKSSYNEQFF
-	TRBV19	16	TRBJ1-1	CASSIGGGQRGTEAFF
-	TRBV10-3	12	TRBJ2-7	CAIGRVTNEQYF
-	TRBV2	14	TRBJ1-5	CASSRGGLGQPQHF
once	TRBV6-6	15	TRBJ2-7	CASSYSSRGGYEQYF
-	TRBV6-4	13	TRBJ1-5	CASSEGGGQPQHF
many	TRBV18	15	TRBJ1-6	CASSAPSVSNSPLHF
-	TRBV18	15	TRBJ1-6	CASSPSEQGYSPLHF
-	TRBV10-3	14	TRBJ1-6	CAITGGMYNSPLHF
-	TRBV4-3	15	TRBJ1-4	CASSLSGTGNEKLFF
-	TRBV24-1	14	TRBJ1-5	CATSDSGSNQPQHF
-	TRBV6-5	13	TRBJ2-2	CASSDLQTGELFF
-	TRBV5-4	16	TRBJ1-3	CASSHADRASGNTIYF
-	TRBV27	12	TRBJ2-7	CASSSYRLEQYF
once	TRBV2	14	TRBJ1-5	CASSEAQGVQPQHF
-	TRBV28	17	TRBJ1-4	CASTAVQGPVGNEKLFF
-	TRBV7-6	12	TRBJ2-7	CASSGGGREQYF
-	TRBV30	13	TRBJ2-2	CAWRTLGTGELFF
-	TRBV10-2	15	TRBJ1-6	CASSATGGHGAPLHF
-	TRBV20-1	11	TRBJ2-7	CSARDTLREYF
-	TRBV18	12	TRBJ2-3	CASSPLRETQYF
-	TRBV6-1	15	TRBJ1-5	CASSEFGDDPQPQHF
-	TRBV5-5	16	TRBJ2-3	CASSSRTGGLTDTQYF
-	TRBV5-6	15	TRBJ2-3	CASSFGQGSTDTQYF
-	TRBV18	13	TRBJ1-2	CASSGQEGYGYTF
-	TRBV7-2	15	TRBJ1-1	CASSAVARGSPEAFF
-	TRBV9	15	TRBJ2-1	CASSRSSGVGNEQFF